The rows below give T cell receptor beta chains drawn from one sample of a study of blood T cells in healthy people across ages. TCRdb reanalysed the 5' RACE reads using MiXCR and keeps one entry per CDR3 protein. The sample records about 1.1 million distinct CDR3 sequences, 30% to 40% being singletons. The sequenced sample consisted of blood. Receptors originate from a man aged 18 to 30 in good health. Both conserved end residues are part of each CDR3.

J gene | V gene | CDR3 protein
TRBJ2-1 | TRBV6-2/TRBV6-3 | CASRRDRGQNEQFF
TRBJ2-2 | TRBV27 | CASRSKRTVPGELFF
TRBJ1-2 | TRBV6-6 | CASMADSGRGYTF
TRBJ2-3 | TRBV2 | CASSGERGVSTDTQYF
TRBJ2-3 | TRBV6-6 | CASSYSSPGADTQYF
TRBJ2-5 | TRBV6-1 | CASSEGDGKQYF
TRBJ2-5 | TRBV30 | CAWSTGTGEKETQYF
TRBJ2-3 | TRBV29-1 | CSVIAGGSTDTQYF
TRBJ2-7 | TRBV15 | CATGDSSYNEQYF
TRBJ1-4 | TRBV28 | CASRDGRTNEKLFF
TRBJ2-1 | TRBV7-3 | CASSLLCFRDREDEQFF
TRBJ1-2 | TRBV15 | CATSKDPGPHYGYTF
TRBJ1-2 | TRBV2 | CASSEQGNGYTF
NA | TRBV5-1 | CASSLAHSSYNEQYF
TRBJ2-2 | TRBV5-6 | CASSSDGRSGELFF
TRBJ1-1 | TRBV7-3 | CASSLTFGAVSFF
TRBJ2-3 | TRBV6-6 | CAAGGSGATTDTQYF
TRBJ2-3 | TRBV20-1 | CSVFGAGQYSDTQYF
TRBJ2-1 | TRBV12-3/TRBV12-4 | CASSYGLAGREQFF
TRBJ2-3 | TRBV5-1 | CASSLAPESFTDTQYF
TRBJ2-7 | TRBV20-1 | CSATPTVGGIPYEQYF
TRBJ1-4 | TRBV7-9 | CASRRGLSATNEKLFF
TRBJ1-1 | TRBV12-3/TRBV12-4 | CASSVEGSVSEAFF
TRBJ2-7 | TRBV5-1 | CASSSDWYNEQYF
TRBJ2-6 | TRBV12-3/TRBV12-4 | CASSNGTGMANVLTF
TRBJ2-4 | TRBV25-1 | CASSVASRSGDIQYF
TRBJ1-2 | TRBV12-3/TRBV12-4 | CASRSTVGSYDYTF
TRBJ2-3 | TRBV2 | CASTQVPITDTQYF
TRBJ1-5 | TRBV2 | CASSVGQVNQPQHF
TRBJ1-2 | TRBV5-6 | CASSWDSRANYGYTF
TRBJ1-5 | TRBV20-1 | CSARLAIDQPQHF
NA | TRBV9 | CASSGTSGSYNEQYF
TRBJ2-7 | TRBV6-6 | CASSVEGASYEQYF
TRBJ1-1 | TRBV2 | CASSDQGMHIEAFF
TRBJ2-5 | TRBV12-3/TRBV12-4 | CASRDWGTQYF
TRBJ1-1 | TRBV6-5 | CASSYSKSGGTEAFF
TRBJ1-5 | TRBV4-3 | CAGSQAPGAGNQPQHF
TRBJ1-1 | TRBV4-3 | CASSQVVAGNTEAFF
TRBJ1-1 | TRBV20-1 | CSARDTEAFF
TRBJ2-5 | TRBV12-3/TRBV12-4 | CASTRGAGNEQYF
TRBJ1-1 | TRBV7-2 | CASDLGPTGFLGNTEAFF
TRBJ2-1 | TRBV2 | CASIGLAANNEQFF
TRBJ2-3 | TRBV12-3/TRBV12-4 | CASTRSGGIKDTQYF